These 26 T cell receptor beta chains were all obtained from the same sample, sequenced in a study of shared clonotypes between healthy human individuals. Sequencing was performed with immunoSEQ multiplex PCR; in TCRdb, only in-frame clones are kept and a portion is missing. Among about 1.4 million clones listed, 95% to 97% were seen once. Input material: naive CD4+ T cells sorted from blood. Described subset: CD45RA+ positively selected. These receptors were obtained from a man aged 25-45 years in good health.

V is TRBV6-1 and J is TRBJ1-5; D might be TRBD1 (5 bases). With 0 bases removed from V and 0 bases from J, the gap between germline ends came to 18 bases. Germline-derived CDR1 and CDR2 are MNHNS and SASEGT. This CDR3 comprises 19 residues. The DNA for the CDR3 is TGTGCCAGCAGTGAAGCCCGGGACCCCGGACTCCATAGCAATCAGCCCCAGCATTTT. Residues: CASSEARDPGLHSNQPQHF.

The chain joins TRBV6-5 to TRBJ1-4; the D is unclear. This CDR3 spans 16 amino acids. V was clipped by 0 bases and J by 5 bases, with 13 bases between them. CDR1 and CDR2 (germline): MNHEY, SVGAGI. Here the CDR3 reads CASSYSMRRVNEKLFF. CDR3 nucleotides: TGTGCCAGCAGTTACTCGATGCGGCGGGTGAATGAAAAACTGTTTTTT.

The chain combines TRBV5-1 with TRBJ1-1; D is perhaps TRBD1 (6 bases). The CDR3 has 16 amino acids. Looked up from germline, CDR1 is SGHRS and CDR2 is YFSETQ. V was trimmed by 0 bases and J by 1 base, leaving 13 bases between them. The CDR3 DNA reads TGCGCCAGCAGCTTGGGTTGGGGGGCTCAGAACACTGAAGCTTTCTTT. Protein product: CASSLGWGAQNTEAFF.

Regarding this clone: At one boundary the junction diverges from the germline segment, which might be a read error. The chain joins TRBV2 to TRBJ1-4, with a possible D match to TRBD1 (5 bases). This CDR3 has 13 amino acids. The germline CDR1 and CDR2 sequences are SNHLY and FYNNEI. CDR3 sequence: CASNGHEMGVETF. The CDR3 region has the DNA TGTGCCAGCAACGGTCACGAAATGGGGGTCGAAACTTTT.

This clone appeared a single time. The V gene is TRBV9, the J gene TRBJ1-1; no definite D call. Trimming took 0 bases from V and 5 from J, leaving 11 bases between them. Germline assignment: CDR1 SGDLS and CDR2 YYNGEE. This CDR3 is 14 amino acids long. CDR3 sequence reads: CASSVAGGFTEAFF. The CDR3 DNA reads TGTGCCAGCAGCGTAGCAGGAGGTTTTACTGAAGCTTTCTTT.

This chain links TRBV5-1 with TRBJ2-7; 7 bases are shared with TRBD2. The J segment lost 3 bases and the V segment lost 10 bases, leaving 4 bases of the junction unmatched. There are 11 residues in the CDR3. Germline V gene lookup returns CDR1 SGHRS and CDR2 YFSETQ. The CDR3 bases are TGCGCCGGGAGGGAGAGCTACGAGCAGTACTTC. It translates to CAGRESYEQYF.

The chain has TRBV29-1 and TRBJ1-4; D perhaps matches TRBD1 (5 bases). Per the germline V gene, CDR1 is SQVTM and CDR2 is ANQGSEA. The CDR3 is made up of 12 amino acids. Trimming took 6 bases from V and 8 from J, leaving 13 bases between them. CDR3 in DNA: TGCAGCGTGGGGACGGACCTCGAAAAACTGTTTTTT. It codes for CSVGTDLEKLFF.

This rearrangement joins TRBV10-1 to TRBJ2-1; 7 nucleotides match TRBD2. Unmatched junction bases numbered 6, after V lost 2 bases and J lost 2 bases. The CDR3 consists of 16 residues. Per germline, CDR1 WNHNN and CDR2 SYGVQD (reference sequence). The CDR3 is CASSEAVAGPYNEQFF. CDR3 coding DNA: TGCGCCAGCAGTGAGGCTGTAGCGGGCCCCTACAATGAGCAGTTCTTC.

In this sample, this clone turned up once. The chain joins TRBV18 to TRBJ1-2; TRBD1 matches at 11 bases. Trimming removed 3 bases from V and 8 bases from J; junction bases left unmatched: 5. Germline V gene sequence: CDR1 KGHSH, CDR2 LQKENI. The CDR3 covers 14 residues. The CDR3 DNA follows: TGTGCCAGCTCACCGGGACAGGGGGGGGACGGCTACACCTTC. Translated: CASSPGQGGDGYTF.

The V gene is TRBV18, the J gene TRBJ2-1; D not resolved. Germline CDR1 and CDR2: KGHSH and LQKENI. The V end was cut by 3 bases, the J end by 11 bases, with 8 bases between. This CDR3 has 11 amino acids. This CDR3 reads CASSPEQKQFF. CDR3 bases: TGTGCCAGCTCACCCGAACAGAAGCAGTTCTTC. Complete variable domain (other parts from reference TRBV18 and TRBJ2-1): NAGVMQNPRHLVRRRGQEARLRCSPMKGHSHVYWYRQLPEEGLKFMVYLQKENIIDESGMPKERFSAEFPKEGPSILRIQQVVRGDSAAYFCASSPEQKQFFGPGTRLTVL.

CDR3 nucleotide sequence: TGTGCCAGCAGTGACACGAGTCGTGAAGCTTTCTTT. Amino acid sequence: CASSDTSREAFF. The V and J genes are TRBV6-5 and TRBJ1-1; unclear D gene. Germline CDR1 is MNHEY and CDR2 is SVGAGI. The length of the CDR3 is 12 residues. Trimming shortened V by 5 bases and J by 7 bases, and 11 bases separated the two germline ends.

There are a few counts of this clone. This sequence joins TRBV6-4 and TRBJ1-4; 7 positions match TRBD1. Germline V CDR1 and CDR2: MRHNA, SNTAGT. CDR3 size: 14 residues. Losses at the gene ends were 2 bases for V and 3 bases for J; bases not matched to a gene: 0. The CDR3 bases are TGTGCCAGCAGTGACGGGACAGCTAATGAAAAACTGTTTTTT. This encodes CASSDGTANEKLFF.

The chain recombines TRBV30 with TRBJ2-5; D possibly matches TRBD1 or TRBD2 (5 bases each). From germline, CDR1 is GTSNPN and CDR2 SVGIG (reference sequence). V was trimmed by 5 bases and J by 4 bases, leaving 20 bases between them. CDR3 length equals 15 residues. For the CDR3, the DNA is TGTGCCTGGCAGAAGGGGAGCCGCTGGACAGAGACCCAGTACTTC. It translates to CAWQKGSRWTETQYF.

This rearrangement joins TRBV27 to TRBJ1-2, with D perhaps matching TRBD1 (6 bases). V was shortened by 6 bases and J by 4 bases, with 9 bases between the two germline ends. The length of the CDR3 is 12 residues. Looked up from germline, CDR1 is MNHEY and CDR2 is SMNVEV (reference sequence). CDR3 loop: CASRRDTYGYTF. In DNA form, the CDR3 reads TGTGCCAGCAGGCGGGACACCTATGGCTACACCTTC.

The V gene is TRBV6-5, the J gene TRBJ1-2; D is possibly TRBD1 (6 bases). The CDR3 has 15 residues. The V end lost 0 bases, the J end lost 6 bases, and 14 bases lay between the germline ends. CDR1 and CDR2 (germline): MNHEY, SVGAGI. CDR3 DNA sequence: TGTGCCAGCAGTTACTCGATGCGAGGGGGGAATGGCTACACCTTC. This gives the protein CASSYSMRGGNGYTF.

As for this clone: Other DNA sequences in this specimen translate into the identical CDR3. The rearrangement joins TRBV7-2 to TRBJ2-5, with D maybe TRBD1 (5 bases). This CDR3 is 13 amino acids long. V was clipped by 3 bases and J by 5 bases, with 10 bases between them. The germline V gene has CDR1 SGHTA and CDR2 FQGNSA. DNA of the CDR3: TGTGCCAGCAGCTTGACAGTTCAGGAGACCCAGTACTTC. The encoded protein is CASSLTVQETQYF.

The genes are TRBV15 and TRBJ1-1; TRBD1 agrees at 9 bases. The germline V gene has CDR1 LNHNV and CDR2 YYDKDF (reference sequence). V lost 3 bases and J lost 0; bases outside the gene matches: 11. The CDR3 covers 18 residues. The CDR3 DNA follows: TGTGCCACCAGCAGTAGGTCGACAGGGGGAGTTTTGAACACTGAAGCTTTCTTT. Residues: CATSSRSTGGVLNTEAFF.

V is TRBV9 and J is TRBJ2-1, with D maybe TRBD2 (6 bases). The germline V gene has CDR1 SGDLS and CDR2 YYNGEE. The CDR3 has 16 residues. The V end lost 2 bases, the J end lost 2 bases, and 14 bases lay between the germline ends. The CDR3 nucleotides are TGTGCCAGCAGCGTCTCGACGGGAGCCGCCTACAATGAGCAGTTCTTC. Translated: CASSVSTGAAYNEQFF.

The rearrangement links TRBV2 to TRBJ1-1; D not certain. V lost 3 bases and J 3 bases, leaving 14 bases between the germline ends. In germline, CDR1 is SNHLY, CDR2 FYNNEI. This CDR3 contains 15 residues. The DNA of the CDR3 is TGTGCCAGCAGTGATATCGGGGTTCGGGACACTGAAGCTTTCTTT. Translated: CASSDIGVRDTEAFF.

The chain carries TRBV5-6 and TRBJ2-7, with unresolved D. V was cut by 4 bases and J by 0 bases, with 20 bases left in between. The CDR3 consists of 17 residues. The germline V gene has CDR1 SGHDT and CDR2 YYEEEE. CDR3 sequence (DNA): TGTGCCAGCAGCAAGAAACGAAGTGAAGGAGCCTCCTACGAGCAGTACTTC. Translating it yields CASSKKRSEGASYEQYF.

With respect to this clone: One end of the junction is discordant with germline, which a read error may explain. The chain is built from TRBV10-3 and TRBJ1-5; maybe TRBD1 (5 bases). The CDR3 runs 14 residues. Germline-derived CDR1 and CDR2 are ENHRY and SYGVKD. CDR3 sequence: CATRDAQNDQSQHF. The CDR3 nucleotides read TGTGCCACCAGGGACGCACAGAACGATCAGTCCCAGCATTTT.

V usage is TRBV4-3 and J usage is TRBJ2-1; D might be TRBD1 (6 bases). Trimming removed 2 bases from V and 1 base from J, with 6 bases in between. The CDR3 consists of 14 residues. Germline CDR1 LGHNA, CDR2 YSLEER. The CDR3 bases are TGCGCCAGCAGCCAACAGGGGTCCTACAATGAGCAGTTCTTC. This encodes CASSQQGSYNEQFF.

The chain is built from TRBV7-8 and TRBJ1-1, with D maybe TRBD1 (5 bases). V lost 0 bases to trimming and J lost 5 bases, with 7 bases between them. Per the germline V gene, CDR1 is SGHVS and CDR2 is FQNEAQ. The CDR3 has 13 amino acids. The CDR3 DNA is TGTGCCAGCAGCTTAGCCGGGGCTACTGAAGCTTTCTTT. This encodes CASSLAGATEAFF.

This sequence joins TRBV6-5 and TRBJ2-7, with a weak D call TRBD2 (6 bases). This CDR3 has 14 amino acids. Germline V gives CDR1 MNHEY, CDR2 SVGAGI. V gave up 4 bases and J gave up 6 bases, with 16 bases separating them. CDR3 amino acids: CASSSARGLGEQYF. Written as DNA, the CDR3 is TGTGCCAGCAGTTCGGCGCGGGGTCTTGGCGAGCAGTACTTC.

This clone appeared a single time. This same CDR3 is encoded by further DNA sequences in the sample. The chain uses TRBV7-9 and TRBJ1-2; D remains ambiguous. The CDR3 is 14 amino acids. Germline CDR1 and CDR2: SEHNR and FQNEAQ (reference sequence). With 0 bases removed from V and 0 bases from J, the gap between germline ends came to 5 bases. The CDR3 region has the DNA TGTGCCAGCAGCTTAGCTAGCGCTAACTATGGCTACACCTTC. Translation: CASSLASANYGYTF.

The chain couples TRBV27 to TRBJ2-3; 7 nucleotides match TRBD1. The CDR3 runs 15 residues. The germline gives CDR1 MNHEY, CDR2 SMNVEV (reference sequence). With 6 bases clipped from V and 6 bases from J, the junction kept 12 bases outside the gene matches. CDR3 sequence (DNA): TGTGCCAGCAGCCCAAGCCGGGACAGAGGGGATACGCAGTATTTT. Translation: CASSPSRDRGDTQYF.